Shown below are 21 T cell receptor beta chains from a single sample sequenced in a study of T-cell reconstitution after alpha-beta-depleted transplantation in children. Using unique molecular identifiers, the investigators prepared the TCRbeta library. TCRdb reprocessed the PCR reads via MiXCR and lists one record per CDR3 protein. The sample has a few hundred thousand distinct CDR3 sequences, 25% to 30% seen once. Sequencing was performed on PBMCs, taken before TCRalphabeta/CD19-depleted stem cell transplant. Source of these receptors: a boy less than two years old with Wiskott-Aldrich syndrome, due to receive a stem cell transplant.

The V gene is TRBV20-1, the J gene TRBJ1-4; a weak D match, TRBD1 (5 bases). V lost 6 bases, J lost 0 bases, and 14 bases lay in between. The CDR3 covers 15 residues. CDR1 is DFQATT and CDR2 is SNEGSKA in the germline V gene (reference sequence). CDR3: CSASGGGATNEKLFF. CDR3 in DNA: TGCAGTGCCTCGGGCGGGGGGGCAACTAATGAAAAACTGTTTTTT.

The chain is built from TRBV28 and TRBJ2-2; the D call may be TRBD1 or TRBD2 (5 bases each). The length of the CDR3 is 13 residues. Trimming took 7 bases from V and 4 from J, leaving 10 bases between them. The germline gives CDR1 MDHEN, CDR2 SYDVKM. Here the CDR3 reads CASIEGSTGELFF. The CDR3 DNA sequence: TGTGCCAGCATAGAGGGGTCCACCGGGGAGCTGTTTTTT. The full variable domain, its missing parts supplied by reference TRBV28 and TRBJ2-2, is DVKVTQSSRYLVKRTGEKVFLECVQDMDHENMFWYRQDPGLGLRLIYFSYDVKMKEKGDIPEGYSVSREKKERFSLILESASTNQTSMYLCASIEGSTGELFFGEGSRLTVL.

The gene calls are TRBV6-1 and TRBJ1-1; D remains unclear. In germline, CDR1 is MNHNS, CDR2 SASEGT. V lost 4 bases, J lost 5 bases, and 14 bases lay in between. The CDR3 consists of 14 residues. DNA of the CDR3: TGTGCCAGCAGTGGGCCCTTCGGGTGGACTGAAGCTTTCTTT. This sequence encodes CASSGPFGWTEAFF.

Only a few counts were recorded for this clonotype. CDR3 DNA: TGTGCCAGCAGCCCAATTGGTTCAGGGGTCAGCGGCTACACCTTC. Encoded protein: CASSPIGSGVSGYTF. The rearrangement links TRBV7-2 to TRBJ1-2; tentative D call: TRBD1 (6 bases). CDR3 length: 15 amino acids. V was shortened by 5 bases and J by 8 bases, with 21 bases between the two germline ends. Per the germline V gene, CDR1 is SGHTA and CDR2 is FQGNSA.

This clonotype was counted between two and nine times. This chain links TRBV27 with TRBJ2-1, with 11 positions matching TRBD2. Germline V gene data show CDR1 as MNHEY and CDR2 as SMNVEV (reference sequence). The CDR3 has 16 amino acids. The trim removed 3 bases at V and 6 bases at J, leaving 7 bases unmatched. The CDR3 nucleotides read TGTGCCAGCAGTTTGGGGATTGGGACTAGCGGCAATGAGCAGTTCTTC. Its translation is CASSLGIGTSGNEQFF.

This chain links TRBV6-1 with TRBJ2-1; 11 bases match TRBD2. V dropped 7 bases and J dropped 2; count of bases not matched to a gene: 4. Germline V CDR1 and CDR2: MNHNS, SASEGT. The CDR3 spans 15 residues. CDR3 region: CASIRLAGPYNEQFF. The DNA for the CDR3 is TGTGCCAGCATTCGACTAGCGGGGCCCTACAATGAGCAGTTCTTC.

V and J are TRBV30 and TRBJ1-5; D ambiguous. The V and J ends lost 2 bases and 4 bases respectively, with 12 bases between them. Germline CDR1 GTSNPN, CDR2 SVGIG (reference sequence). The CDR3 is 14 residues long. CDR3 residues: CAWSSGTPNQPQHF. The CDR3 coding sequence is TGTGCCTGGAGTTCAGGCACCCCAAATCAGCCCCAGCATTTT.

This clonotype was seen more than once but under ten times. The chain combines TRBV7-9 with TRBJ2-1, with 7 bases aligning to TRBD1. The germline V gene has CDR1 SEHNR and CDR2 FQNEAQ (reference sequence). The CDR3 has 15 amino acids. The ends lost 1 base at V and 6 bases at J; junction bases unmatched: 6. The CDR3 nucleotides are TGTGCCAGCAGCTTAGGATCGACAGGGCTCAATGAGCAGTTCTTC. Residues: CASSLGSTGLNEQFF.

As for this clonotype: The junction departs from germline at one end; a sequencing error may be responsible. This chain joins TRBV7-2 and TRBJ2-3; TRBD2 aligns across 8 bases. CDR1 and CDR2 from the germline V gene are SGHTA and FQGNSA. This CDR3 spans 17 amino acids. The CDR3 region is CAISRDGGGDVTDTQYF. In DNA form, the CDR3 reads TGTGCCATCAGCCGCGACGGGGGGGGAGATGTGACAGATACGCAGTATTTT.

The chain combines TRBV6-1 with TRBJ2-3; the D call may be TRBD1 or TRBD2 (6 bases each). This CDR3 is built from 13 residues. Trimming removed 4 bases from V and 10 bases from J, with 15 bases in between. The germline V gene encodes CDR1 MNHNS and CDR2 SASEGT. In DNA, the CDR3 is TGTGCCAGCAGTGGCCCGGGGGCGCGTCCGCAGTATTTT. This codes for CASSGPGARPQYF.

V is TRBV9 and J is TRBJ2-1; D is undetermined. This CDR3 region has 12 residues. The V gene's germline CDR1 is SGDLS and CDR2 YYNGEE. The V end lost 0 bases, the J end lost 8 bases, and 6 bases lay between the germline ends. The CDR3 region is CASSVGSDEQFF. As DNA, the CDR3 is TGTGCCAGCAGCGTAGGCAGCGATGAGCAGTTCTTC.

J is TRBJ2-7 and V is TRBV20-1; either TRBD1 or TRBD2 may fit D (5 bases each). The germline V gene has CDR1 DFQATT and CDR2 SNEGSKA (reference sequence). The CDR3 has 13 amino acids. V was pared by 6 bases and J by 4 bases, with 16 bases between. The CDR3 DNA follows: TGCAGTGCCCCGAGCGAGAGGGGTTACGAGCAGTACTTC. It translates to CSAPSERGYEQYF.

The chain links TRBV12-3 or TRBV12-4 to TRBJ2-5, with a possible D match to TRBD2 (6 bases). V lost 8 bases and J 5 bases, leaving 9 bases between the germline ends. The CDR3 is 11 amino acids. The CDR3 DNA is TGTGCCAGCGGGACTTGGGAGACCCAGTACTTC. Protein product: CASGTWETQYF.

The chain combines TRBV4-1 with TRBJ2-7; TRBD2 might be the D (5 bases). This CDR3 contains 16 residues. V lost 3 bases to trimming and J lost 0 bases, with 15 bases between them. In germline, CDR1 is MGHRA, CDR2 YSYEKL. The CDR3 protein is CASSQDPGKVSYEQYF. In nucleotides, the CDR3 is TGCGCCAGCAGCCAGGATCCGGGAAAGGTCTCCTACGAGCAGTACTTC.

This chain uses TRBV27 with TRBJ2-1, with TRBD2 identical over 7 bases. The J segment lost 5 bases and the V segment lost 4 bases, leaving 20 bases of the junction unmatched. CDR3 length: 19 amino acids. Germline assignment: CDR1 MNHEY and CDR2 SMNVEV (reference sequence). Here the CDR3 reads CASSSPGLGRSGLNNEQFF. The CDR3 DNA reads TGTGCCAGCAGTTCTCCAGGACTAGGGAGGTCGGGGCTCAACAATGAGCAGTTCTTC.

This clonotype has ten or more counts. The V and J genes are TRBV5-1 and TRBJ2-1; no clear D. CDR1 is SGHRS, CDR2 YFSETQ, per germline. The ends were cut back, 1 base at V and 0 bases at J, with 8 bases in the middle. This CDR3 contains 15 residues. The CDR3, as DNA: TGCGCCAGCAGCTTGCAGGAAAGCTCCTACAATGAGCAGTTCTTC. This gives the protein CASSLQESSYNEQFF.

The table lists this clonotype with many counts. CDR3 sequence: CASSFLVHEQFF. The CDR3 coding sequence is TGTGCCAGCAGCTTCCTAGTTCATGAGCAGTTCTTC. This chain links TRBV5-5 with TRBJ2-1; D ambiguous. The germline V and J ends were trimmed by 2 bases and 8 bases, with 8 bases remaining between them. The CDR3 is 12 residues long. The germline CDR1 and CDR2 sequences are SGHKS and YYEKEE (reference sequence).

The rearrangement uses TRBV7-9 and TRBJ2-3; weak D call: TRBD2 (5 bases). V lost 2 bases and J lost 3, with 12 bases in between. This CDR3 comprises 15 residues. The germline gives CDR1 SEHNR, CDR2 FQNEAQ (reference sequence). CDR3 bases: TGTGCCAGCAGCTTATTAGTGGGAGCTACAGATACGCAGTATTTT. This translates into CASSLLVGATDTQYF. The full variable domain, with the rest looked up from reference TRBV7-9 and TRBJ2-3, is DTGVSQNPRHKITKRGQNVTFRCDPISEHNRLYWYRQTLGQGPEFLTYFQNEAQLEKSRLLSDRFSAERPKGSFSTLEIQRTEQGDSAMYLCASSLLVGATDTQYFGPGTRLTVL.

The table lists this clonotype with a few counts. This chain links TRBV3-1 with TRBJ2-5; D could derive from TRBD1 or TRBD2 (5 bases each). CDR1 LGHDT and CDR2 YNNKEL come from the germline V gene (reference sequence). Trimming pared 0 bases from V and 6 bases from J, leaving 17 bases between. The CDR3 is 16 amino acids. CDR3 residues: CASSQEVSGPTQTQYF. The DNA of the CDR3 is TGTGCCAGCAGCCAAGAGGTCTCGGGGCCTACCCAGACCCAGTACTTC.

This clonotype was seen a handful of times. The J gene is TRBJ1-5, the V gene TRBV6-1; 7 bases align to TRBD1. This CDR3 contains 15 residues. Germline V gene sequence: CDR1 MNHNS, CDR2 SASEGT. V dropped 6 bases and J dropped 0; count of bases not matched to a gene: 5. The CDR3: CASSLDRASNQPQHF. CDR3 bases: TGTGCCAGCAGCCTCGACAGGGCTAGCAATCAGCCCCAGCATTTT.

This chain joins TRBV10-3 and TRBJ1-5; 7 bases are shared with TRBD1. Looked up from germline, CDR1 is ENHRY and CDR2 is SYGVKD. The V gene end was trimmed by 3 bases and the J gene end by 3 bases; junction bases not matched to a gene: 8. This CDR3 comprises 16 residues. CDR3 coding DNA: TGTGCCATCAGTGATGACAGGGACCCGCTCAATCAGCCCCAGCATTTT. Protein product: CAISDDRDPLNQPQHF.